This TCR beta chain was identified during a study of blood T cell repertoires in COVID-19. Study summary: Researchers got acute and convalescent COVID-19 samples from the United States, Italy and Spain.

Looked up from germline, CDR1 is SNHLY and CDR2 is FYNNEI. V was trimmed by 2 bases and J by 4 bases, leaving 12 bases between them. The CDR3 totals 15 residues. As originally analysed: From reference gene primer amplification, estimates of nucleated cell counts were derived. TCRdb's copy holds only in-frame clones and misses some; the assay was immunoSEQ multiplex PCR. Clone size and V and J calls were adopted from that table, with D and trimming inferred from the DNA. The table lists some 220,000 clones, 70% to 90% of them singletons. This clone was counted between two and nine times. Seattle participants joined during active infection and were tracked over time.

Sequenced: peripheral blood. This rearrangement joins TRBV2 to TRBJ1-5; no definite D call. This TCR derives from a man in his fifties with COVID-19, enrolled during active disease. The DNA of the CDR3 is TGTGCCAGCAGTGAATATGCCCTAGAGAATCAGCCCCAGCATTTT. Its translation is CASSEYALENQPQHF.